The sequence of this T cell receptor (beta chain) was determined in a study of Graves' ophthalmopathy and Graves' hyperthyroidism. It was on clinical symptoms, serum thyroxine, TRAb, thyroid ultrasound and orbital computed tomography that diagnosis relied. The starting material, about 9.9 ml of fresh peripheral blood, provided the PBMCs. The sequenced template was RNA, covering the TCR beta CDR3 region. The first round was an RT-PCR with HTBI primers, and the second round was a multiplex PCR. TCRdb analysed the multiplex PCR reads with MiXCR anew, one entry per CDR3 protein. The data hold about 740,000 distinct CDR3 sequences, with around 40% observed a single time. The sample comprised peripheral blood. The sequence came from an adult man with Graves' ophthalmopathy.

CDR3 amino acids: CASSEVGATGANVLTF. The CDR3 bases are TGTGCCAGCAGTGAAGTTGGGGCGACTGGGGCCAACGTCCTGACTTTC. This chain connects TRBV25-1 to TRBJ2-6, with D perhaps TRBD1 (5 bases). The germline CDR1 and CDR2 sequences are MGHDK and SYGVNS. This CDR3 contains 16 residues. V was cut by 2 bases and J by 2 bases, with 10 bases left in between.